This TCR beta chain was sequenced for a study of shared clonotypes between healthy human individuals. The CDR3 spans 14 residues. Germline V gene data show CDR1 as SGHNT and CDR2 as YENEEA. Trimming left V 5 bases short and J 0 bases short, with 11 bases between. Using immunoSEQ multiplex PCR, the repertoire was profiled, and TCRdb retains in-frame clones only, with some absent. Counted here are some 2.3 million clones, about 92% occurring once; the ten biggest clones make up about 0.37%. The chain uses TRBV11-3 and TRBJ2-7; D may be TRBD2 (5 bases). The specimen sequenced was naive CD4+ T cells from PBMCs. Subset in this sample: CD45RA+ positively selected. This sequence originates from a man between 18 and 29 years old in good health. Some clones in this sample may be carry-over from other donors' samples. This CDR3 reads CASSAGLLSYEQYF. As DNA, the CDR3 is TGTGCCAGCAGCGCTGGACTCCTCTCCTACGAGCAGTACTTC.